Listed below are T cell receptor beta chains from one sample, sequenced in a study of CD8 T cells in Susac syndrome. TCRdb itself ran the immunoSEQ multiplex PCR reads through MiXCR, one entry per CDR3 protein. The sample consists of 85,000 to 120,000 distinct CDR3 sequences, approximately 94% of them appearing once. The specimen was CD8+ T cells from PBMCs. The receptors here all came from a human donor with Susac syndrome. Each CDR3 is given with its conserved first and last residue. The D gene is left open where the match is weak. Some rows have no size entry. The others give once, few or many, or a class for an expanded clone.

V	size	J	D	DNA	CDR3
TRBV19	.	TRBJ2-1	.	TGTGCCAGTAGTATAGCGGTCCTGTCGCCCCACAATGAGCAGTTCTTC	CASSIAVLSPHNEQFF
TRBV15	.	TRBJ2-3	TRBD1	TGTGCCACCAGCCGCGGACAGGTGTCAGATACGCAGTATTTT	CATSRGQVSDTQYF
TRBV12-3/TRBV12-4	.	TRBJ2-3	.	TGTGCCAGCAGTCAGACAGATACGCAGTATTTT	CASSQTDTQYF
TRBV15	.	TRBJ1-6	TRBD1	TGTGCCACCAGCACAAAGCGACAGGGGAATTCACCCCTCCACTTT	CATSTKRQGNSPLHF
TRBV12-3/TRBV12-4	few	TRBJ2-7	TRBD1	TGTGCCAGCAGTACCCCGGGACAGGGAACCTACGAGCAGTACTTC	CASSTPGQGTYEQYF
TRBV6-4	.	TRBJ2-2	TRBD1	TGTGCCAGCAGTGGGACAGGGGAAACCGGGGAGCTGTTTTTT	CASSGTGETGELFF
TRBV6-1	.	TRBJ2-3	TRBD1	TGTGCCAGTAGTGGTTCCCGGGACAGGGACCCAGATACGCAGTATTTT	CASSGSRDRDPDTQYF
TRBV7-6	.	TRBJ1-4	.	TGTGCCAGCAGCCAGGACGTGTGGGTTGAAAAACTGTTTTTT	CASSQDVWVEKLFF
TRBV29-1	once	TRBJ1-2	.	TGCAGCGTTACAACAGGGATCTATGGCTACACCTTC	CSVTTGIYGYTF
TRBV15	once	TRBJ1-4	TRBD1	TGTGCCACCAGCAGAGAGGGACAGGGGTCGGAAAAACTGTTTTTT	CATSREGQGSEKLFF
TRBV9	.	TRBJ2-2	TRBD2	TGTGCCAGCAGCCCGTCGGGGGGGGCGCCCGGGGAGCTGTTTTTT	CASSPSGGAPGELFF
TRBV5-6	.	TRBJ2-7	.	TGTGCCAGCAGCTTCAGGACAGCCTACGAGCAGTACTTC	CASSFRTAYEQYF
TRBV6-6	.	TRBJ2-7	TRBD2	TGTGCCAGCACCCCGTCCAGCGGGACCGGATACGAGCAGTACTTC	CASTPSSGTGYEQYF
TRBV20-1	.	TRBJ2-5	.	TGCAGTGGCGACGATCCCTCTAACTCTCAAGAGACCCAGTACTTC	CSGDDPSNSQETQYF
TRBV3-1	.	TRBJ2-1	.	TGTGCCAGCAGCCAAGAAAGTGATTACAATGAGCAGTTCTTC	CASSQESDYNEQFF
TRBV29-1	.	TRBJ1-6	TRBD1	TGCAGCGCCAAGACAGGGGATTATTCACCCCTCCACTTT	CSAKTGDYSPLHF
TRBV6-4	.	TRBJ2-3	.	TGTGCCAGCAGTGACTCGATACCCCCAGATACGCAGTATTTT	CASSDSIPPDTQYF
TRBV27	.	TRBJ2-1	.	TGTGCCAGCAGGCGGGGCGGGAATGAGCAGTTCTTC	CASRRGGNEQFF
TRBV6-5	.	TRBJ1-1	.	TGTGCCAGCAGGCTCGGGGAGAACACTGAAGCTTTCTTT	CASRLGENTEAFF
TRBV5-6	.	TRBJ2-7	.	TGTGCCAGCAGCTTGCTTGACCCCCGGGAGCAGTACTTC	CASSLLDPREQYF
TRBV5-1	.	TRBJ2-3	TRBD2	TGCGCCAGCAGCGGACTAGCGGGGAACACAGATACGCAGTATTTT	CASSGLAGNTDTQYF
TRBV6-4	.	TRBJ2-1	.	TGTGCCAGCAGTGACTCGGACAACAATGAGCAGTTCTTC	CASSDSDNNEQFF
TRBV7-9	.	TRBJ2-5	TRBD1	TGTGCCAGCAACCCCGGGACAGATCAAGAGACCCAGTACTTC	CASNPGTDQETQYF
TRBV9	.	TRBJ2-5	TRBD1	TGTGCCAGCAGCGAAAGGGTCGGGACAGGGCGGGAGACCCAGTACTTC	CASSERVGTGRETQYF
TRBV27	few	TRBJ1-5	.	TGTGCCAGCTCAAGGACGGGTAGCAATCAGCCCCAGCATTTT	CASSRTGSNQPQHF
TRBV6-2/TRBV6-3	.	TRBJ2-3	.	TGTGCCTCGACCACCACAGATACGCAGTATTTT	CASTTTDTQYF
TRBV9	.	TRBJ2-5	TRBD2	TGTGCCAGCAGCGTTAGCGGGGGGAGGGAGACCCAGTACTTC	CASSVSGGRETQYF
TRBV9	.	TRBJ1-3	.	TGTGCCAGCGGGGGGGGGACTGGAAACACCATATATTTT	CASGGGTGNTIYF
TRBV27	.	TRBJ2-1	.	TGTGCCAGCAGTTTATTAGGGGGAGTGCAGTTCTTC	CASSLLGGVQFF
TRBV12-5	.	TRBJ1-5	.	TGTGCCAGCACGCGGCTGCCAATGGGGAATCAGCCCCAGCATTTT	CASTRLPMGNQPQHF
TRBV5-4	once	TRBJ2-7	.	TGTGCCAGCAGCTTTCGGGGCGGCTACGAGCAGTACTTC	CASSFRGGYEQYF
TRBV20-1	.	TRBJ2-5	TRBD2	TGCAGTGCCCCCCTCTGGGCGGGGGACGGTCAGACCCAGTACTTC	CSAPLWAGDGQTQYF
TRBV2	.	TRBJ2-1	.	TGTGCCATCGTGACTTCGGGCAATGAGCAGTTCTTC	CAIVTSGNEQFF
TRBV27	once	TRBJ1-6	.	TGTGCCAGCAGTTTCCCGGGGGCGAATTCACCCCTCCACTTT	CASSFPGANSPLHF
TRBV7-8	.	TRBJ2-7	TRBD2	TGTGCCAGCAGCGAGCGGGGGGCCTTCTACGAGCAGTACTTC	CASSERGAFYEQYF
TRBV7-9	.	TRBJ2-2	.	TGTGCCAGCAGCGGACGGACTAGGGGGGACACCGGGGAGCTGTTTTTT	CASSGRTRGDTGELFF
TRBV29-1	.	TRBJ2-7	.	TGCAGCGTCCTTACTAACGAGCAGTACTTC	CSVLTNEQYF
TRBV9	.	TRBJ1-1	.	TGTGCCAGCACCCCGGGCTCGGAGAACACTGAAGCTTTCTTT	CASTPGSENTEAFF
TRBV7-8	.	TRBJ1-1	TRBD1	TGTGCCAGCAGCCCGAGGAGGGGACAGGGGGTTTTGAACACTGAAGCTTTCTTT	CASSPRRGQGVLNTEAFF
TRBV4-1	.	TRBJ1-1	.	TGCGCCACTCTGGCTACAGGAAATACTGAAGCTTTCTTT	CATLATGNTEAFF
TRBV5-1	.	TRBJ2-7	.	TGCGCCAGCAGCTCCCACAATTACGAGCAGTACTTC	CASSSHNYEQYF
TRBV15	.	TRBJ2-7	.	TGTGCCACCAGCAGAGATATAGGCGAGCAGTACTTC	CATSRDIGEQYF
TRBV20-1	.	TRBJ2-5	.	TGCAGTGCCTTGGTCCCGGGACAACAAGAGACCCAGTACTTC	CSALVPGQQETQYF
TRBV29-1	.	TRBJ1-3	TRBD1	TGCAGCGTTACAGGGGACGGAAACACCATATATTTT	CSVTGDGNTIYF
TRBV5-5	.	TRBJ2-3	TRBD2	TGTGCCAGCAGCTCAGGACTAGCGGGGGTCACAGATACGCAGTATTTT	CASSSGLAGVTDTQYF
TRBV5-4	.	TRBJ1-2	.	TGTGCCAGCAGCCCGGATAGAGGCAGTGTAGATTATGGCTACACCTTC	CASSPDRGSVDYGYTF